The text below deals with one T cell receptor (beta chain). In the original analysis: Estimation of nucleated cell counts was performed using reference gene primer amplification. Here immunoSEQ multiplex PCR was the method, and the copy in TCRdb shows in-frame clones only, minus some. For V, J and clone size, that table is used; D and trimming come from the DNA. This table holds a few hundred thousand clones, about 90% found once. Germline V gene data show CDR1 as SGHRS and CDR2 as YFSETQ. This CDR3 has 15 residues. Deletions cut 5 bases from V and 1 base from J, with 15 bases between. These data are taken from a study of blood T cell repertoires in COVID-19. Study context: The United States, Italy and Spain supplied acute and convalescent COVID-19 samples.

Sequencing used peripheral blood. The receptor was isolated from a man older than 75 with acute or convalescent COVID-19. This rearrangement joins TRBV5-1 to TRBJ1-1, with no clear D. Here the CDR3 reads CASREGLEKNTEAFF. The CDR3 DNA reads as TGCGCCAGCAGGGAGGGTCTCGAGAAGAACACTGAAGCTTTCTTT.